This T cell receptor (beta chain) was observed in a study of blood T cell repertoires in COVID-19. Overall study: Specimens from acute and convalescent COVID-19 originated in the United States, Italy and Spain. From T cells, B-cell-depleted T cells, or PBMCs came the material, which was cDNA or gDNA.

As originally analysed: Reference gene primer amplification yielded estimated nucleated cell counts. The data were produced by immunoSEQ multiplex PCR, yet TCRdb's version contains in-frame clones alone and is incomplete. The DNA was the basis for D and trimming; V, J and clone size are from that table. The table records 140,000 to 150,000 clones, approximately 81% of them present only once. V gave up 3 bases and J gave up 7 bases, with 12 bases separating them. This CDR3 spans 13 amino acids. Germline V lookup: CDR1 SQVTM, CDR2 ANQGSEA. The sequencing sample was made of peripheral blood. The receptor was isolated from a human donor in a cohort sampled during active COVID-19. The chain couples TRBV29-1 to TRBJ2-2, with D unclear. DNA for the CDR3: TGCAGCGTTGATGGGCCGAAGGACGGGGAGCTGTTTTTT. Its protein product is CSVDGPKDGELFF.